The clone carrying this TCR beta chain was counted a few times. This table comes from immunoSEQ multiplex PCR, and its TCRdb copy is limited to in-frame clones, with some not included. The sample lists about 21,000 clones, around 93% occurring once. The CDR3 runs 15 residues. J gave up 0 bases and V 5 bases, and 6 bases lay outside the gene matches. CDR1 SGHAT and CDR2 FQNNGV come from the germline V gene. The record originates from a study of T cell changes during pregnancy in multiple sclerosis. The sample consisted of CD4+ T cells from peripheral blood mononuclear cells, taken in the third trimester of pregnancy. The sequence was obtained from a female donor with multiple sclerosis, enrolled in a pregnancy study. The chain links TRBV11-2 to TRBJ1-1; the match to TRBD1 covers 7 bases. DNA of the CDR3: TGTGCCAGCAGCCCCCTGACAGGGATGAACACTGAAGCTTTCTTT. It specifies CASSPLTGMNTEAFF.